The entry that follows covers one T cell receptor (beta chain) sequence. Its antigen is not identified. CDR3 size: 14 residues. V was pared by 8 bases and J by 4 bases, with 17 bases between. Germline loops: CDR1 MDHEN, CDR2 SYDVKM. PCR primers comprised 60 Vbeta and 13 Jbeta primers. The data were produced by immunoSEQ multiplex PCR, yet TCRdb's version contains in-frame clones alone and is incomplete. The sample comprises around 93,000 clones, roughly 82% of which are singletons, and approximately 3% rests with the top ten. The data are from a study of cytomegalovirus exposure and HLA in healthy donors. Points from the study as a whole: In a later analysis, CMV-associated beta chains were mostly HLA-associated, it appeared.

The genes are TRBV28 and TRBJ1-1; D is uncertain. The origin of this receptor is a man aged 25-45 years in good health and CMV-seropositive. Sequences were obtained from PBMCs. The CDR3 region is CASRPAEPLTEAFF. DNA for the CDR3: TGTGCCAGCCGTCCCGCAGAACCCCTCACTGAAGCTTTCTTT.